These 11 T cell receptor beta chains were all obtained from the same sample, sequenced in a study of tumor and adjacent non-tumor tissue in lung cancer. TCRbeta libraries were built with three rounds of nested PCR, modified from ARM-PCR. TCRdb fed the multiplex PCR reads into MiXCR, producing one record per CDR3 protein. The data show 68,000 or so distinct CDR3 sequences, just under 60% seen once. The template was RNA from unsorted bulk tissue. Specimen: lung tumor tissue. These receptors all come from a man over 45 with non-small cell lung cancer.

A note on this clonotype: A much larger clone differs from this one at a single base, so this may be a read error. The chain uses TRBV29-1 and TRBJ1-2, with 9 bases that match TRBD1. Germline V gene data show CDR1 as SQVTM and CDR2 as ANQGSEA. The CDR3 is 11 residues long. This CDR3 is CSHRGPDGHTF. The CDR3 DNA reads TGCAGTCACAGGGGGCCTGATGGCCACACCTTC. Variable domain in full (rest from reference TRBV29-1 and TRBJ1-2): SAVISQKPSRDICQRGTSLTIQCQVDSQVTMMFWYRQQPGQSLTLIATANQGSEATYESGFVIDKFPISRPNLTFSTLTVSNMSPEDSSIYLCSHRGPDGHTFGSGTRLTVV.

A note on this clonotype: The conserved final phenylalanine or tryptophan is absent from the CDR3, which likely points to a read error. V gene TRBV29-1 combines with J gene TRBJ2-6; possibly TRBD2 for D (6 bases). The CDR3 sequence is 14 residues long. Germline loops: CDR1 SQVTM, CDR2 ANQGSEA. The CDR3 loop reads CSVGELGGAYVLTL. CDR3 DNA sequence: TGCAGCGTTGGAGAGCTCGGAGGGGCCTACGTCCTGACTCTC.

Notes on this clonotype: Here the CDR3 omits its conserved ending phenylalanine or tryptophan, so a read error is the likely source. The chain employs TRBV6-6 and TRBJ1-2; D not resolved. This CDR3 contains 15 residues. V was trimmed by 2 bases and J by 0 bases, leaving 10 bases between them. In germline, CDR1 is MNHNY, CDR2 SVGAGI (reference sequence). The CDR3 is CASSYPAGANYGYTI. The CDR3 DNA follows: TGTGCCAGCAGTTACCCCGCCGGAGCTAACTATGGCTACACCATC.

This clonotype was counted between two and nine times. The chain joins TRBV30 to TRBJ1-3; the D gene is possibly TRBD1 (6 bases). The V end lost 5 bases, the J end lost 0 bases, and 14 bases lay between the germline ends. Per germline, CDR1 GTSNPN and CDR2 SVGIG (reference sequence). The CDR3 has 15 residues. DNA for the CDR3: TGTGCCTGGGGGGGCGGACCAAACTCTGGAAACACCATATATTTT. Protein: CAWGGGPNSGNTIYF.

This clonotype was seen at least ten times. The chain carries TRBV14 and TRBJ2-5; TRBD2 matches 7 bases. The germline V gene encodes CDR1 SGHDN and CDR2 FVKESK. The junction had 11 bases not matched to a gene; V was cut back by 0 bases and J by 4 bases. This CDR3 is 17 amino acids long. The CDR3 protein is CASSQDRRLAGRETQYF. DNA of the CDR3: TGTGCCAGCAGCCAAGATCGTAGACTAGCAGGGCGAGAGACCCAGTACTTC.

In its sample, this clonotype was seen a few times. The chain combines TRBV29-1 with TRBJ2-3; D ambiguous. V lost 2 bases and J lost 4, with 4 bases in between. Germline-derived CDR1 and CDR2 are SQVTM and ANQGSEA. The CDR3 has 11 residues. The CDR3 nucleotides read TGCAGCGTTGAAAACGCAGATACGCAGTATTTT. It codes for CSVENADTQYF.

The CDR3 DNA sequence: TGTGCCGGTAGCTCTTTGGACAGGGGAGAGACCCAGTACTTC. It codes for CAGSSLDRGETQYF. V is TRBV11-2 and J is TRBJ2-5, with 9 nucleotides matching TRBD1. The junction had 11 bases not matched to a gene; V was cut back by 11 bases and J by 4 bases. This CDR3 is built from 14 residues. The germline gives CDR1 SGHAT, CDR2 FQNNGV.

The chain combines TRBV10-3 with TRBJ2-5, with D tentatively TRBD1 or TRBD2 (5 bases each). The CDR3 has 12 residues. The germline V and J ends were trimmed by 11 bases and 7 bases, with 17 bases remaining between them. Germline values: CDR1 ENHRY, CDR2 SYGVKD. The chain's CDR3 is CAPTRGGGTQYF. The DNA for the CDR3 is TGTGCCCCAACGAGGGGCGGAGGGACCCAGTACTTC.

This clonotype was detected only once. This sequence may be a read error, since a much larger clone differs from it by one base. The CDR3 is CASSSLTGEYEQYF. CDR3 coding DNA: TGTGCCAGCAGCTCACTAACGGGAGAGTACGAGCAGTACTTC. The V gene is TRBV11-2, the J gene TRBJ2-7, with TRBD2 as a possible D gene (6 bases). This CDR3 has 14 amino acids. Germline lookup yields CDR1 SGHAT and CDR2 FQNNGV. V gave up 4 bases and J gave up 4 bases, with 14 bases separating them.

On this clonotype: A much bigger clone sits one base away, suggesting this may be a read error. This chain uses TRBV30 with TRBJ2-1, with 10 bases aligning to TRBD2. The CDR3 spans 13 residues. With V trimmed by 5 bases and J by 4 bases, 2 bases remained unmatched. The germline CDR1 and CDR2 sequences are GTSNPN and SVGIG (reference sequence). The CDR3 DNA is TGTGCCTGGGGGACTAGCGTATACAATGAGCAGTTCTTC. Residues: CAWGTSVYNEQFF.

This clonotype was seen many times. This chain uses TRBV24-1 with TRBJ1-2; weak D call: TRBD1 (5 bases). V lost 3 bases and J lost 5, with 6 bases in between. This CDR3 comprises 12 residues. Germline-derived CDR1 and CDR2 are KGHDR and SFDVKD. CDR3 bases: TGTGCCACCAGTGATGGGGGTTATGGCTACACCTTC. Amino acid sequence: CATSDGGYGYTF.